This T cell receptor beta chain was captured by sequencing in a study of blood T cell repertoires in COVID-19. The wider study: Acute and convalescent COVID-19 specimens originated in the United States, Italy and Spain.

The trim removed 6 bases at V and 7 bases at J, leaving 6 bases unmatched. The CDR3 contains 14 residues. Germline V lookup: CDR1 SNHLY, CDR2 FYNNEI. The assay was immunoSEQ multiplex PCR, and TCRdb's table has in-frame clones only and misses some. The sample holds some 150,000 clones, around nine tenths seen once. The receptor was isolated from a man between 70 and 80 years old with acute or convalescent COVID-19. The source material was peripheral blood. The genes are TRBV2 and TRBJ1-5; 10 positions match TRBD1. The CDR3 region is CASSLGQGGQPQHF. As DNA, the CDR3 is TGTGCCAGCAGCCTCGGACAGGGGGGACAGCCCCAGCATTTT.